This T cell receptor (beta chain) was sequenced during a study of OX40 agonist ivuxolimab in advanced cancers. At the level of the study: A diagnosis of hepatocellular carcinoma, melanoma, renal cell or head and neck cancer was present in dose-escalation patients.

The CDR3 spans 15 residues. Trimming shortened V by 1 base and J by 1 base, and 7 bases separated the two germline ends. The germline CDR1 and CDR2 sequences are KGHSH and LQKENI. The protocol was immunoSEQ multiplex PCR, while the TCRdb copy is restricted to in-frame clones and leaves out a portion. The sample yields under 100,000 clones, under 90% seen once. Material: CD4+ or CD8+ T cells sorted from blood, obtained in a trial of the OX40 agonist ivuxolimab. The chain couples TRBV18 to TRBJ2-2; D may be TRBD1 (5 bases). The receptor was isolated from an adult with an advanced solid tumor such as melanoma, head and neck, liver or kidney cancer. CDR3 sequence (DNA): TGTGCCAGCTCACCACGGCAGGGGAACACCGGGGAGCTGTTTTTT. Residues: CASSPRQGNTGELFF.